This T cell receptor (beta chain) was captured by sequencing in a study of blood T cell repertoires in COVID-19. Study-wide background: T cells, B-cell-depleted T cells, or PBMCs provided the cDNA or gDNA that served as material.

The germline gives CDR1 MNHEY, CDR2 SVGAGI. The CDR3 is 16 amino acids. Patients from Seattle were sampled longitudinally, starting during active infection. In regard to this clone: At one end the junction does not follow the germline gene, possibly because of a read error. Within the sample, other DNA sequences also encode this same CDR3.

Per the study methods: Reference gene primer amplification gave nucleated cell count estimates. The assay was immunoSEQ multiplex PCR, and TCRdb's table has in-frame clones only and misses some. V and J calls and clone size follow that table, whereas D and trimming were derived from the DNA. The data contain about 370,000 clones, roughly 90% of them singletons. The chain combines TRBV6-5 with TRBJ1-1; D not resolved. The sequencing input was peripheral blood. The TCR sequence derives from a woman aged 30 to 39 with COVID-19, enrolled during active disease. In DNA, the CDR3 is TGTGCCAGCAGTTACTCGAGGGTAGTTACGAACACCGAAGCTTTCTTT. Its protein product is CASSYSRVVTNTEAFF.